The present TCR beta chain was sequenced within a study of regulatory T cells. Primers: 52 TRBV forward and 13 TRBJ reverse. TCRdb's copy holds only in-frame clones and misses some; the assay was immunoSEQ multiplex PCR. Of over 25,000 clones in the sample, over 85% were seen once. CDR1 and CDR2 (germline): SGHAT, FQNNGV. V gave up 2 bases and J gave up 1 base, with 5 bases separating them. This CDR3 contains 13 residues. As concerns this clone: Its cognate antigen is unknown.

Notes on the study in general: In CD3G-deficient patients, conventional CD4+ T cells were enriched for hydrophobic CDR3 residues at positions 6 and 7.

The sequencing sample was made of conventional CD4+ T cells sorted from blood. This chain uses TRBV11-2 with TRBJ1-1; no firm D call. The clonotype comes from a child aged 2 to 15 with CD3G deficiency. CDR3: CASSLNPNTEAFF. For the CDR3, the DNA is TGTGCCAGCAGCTTAAATCCGAACACTGAAGCTTTCTTT.